This entry lists 28 T cell receptor beta chains sequenced from one sample in a study of neoadjuvant anti-PD-1 for oral cavity cancer (dated by TCRdb to the early 2020s). Read against the paper, the sample's time point label means: after neoadjuvant nivolumab, at surgical resection. The library was built by means of the immunoSEQ multiplex PCR assay. The clones in this table, taken by TCRdb from immuneACCESS, are in-frame only. Not every clone is retained; where verified, under half of the shortfall comes from an unresolved V gene, and the cause of the rest is unknown. This sample has just under 70,000 clones in its table, and 85% of those were observed once. The top ten hold approximately 3% of the sample. Sequencing used PBMCs, obtained after nivolumab (anti-PD-1) treatment. These receptors came from a person between 35 and 79 years old with oral cavity squamous cell carcinoma.

This clone came up a few times. The chain is built from TRBV11-2 and TRBJ1-5; possible D gene TRBD1, 6 bases. Trimming removed 5 bases at V and 4 bases at J, with 9 bases between. Germline assignment: CDR1 SGHAT and CDR2 FQNNGV. CDR3 size: 13 residues. Here the CDR3 DNA reads TGTGCCAGCAGCCTGGACAGAAATCAGCCCCAGCATTTT. This sequence encodes CASSLDRNQPQHF.

V gene TRBV6-5 combines with J gene TRBJ1-1, with D maybe TRBD1 (6 bases). With 2 bases removed from V and 4 bases from J, the gap between germline ends came to 14 bases. This CDR3 is 15 amino acids long. CDR1 is MNHEY, CDR2 SVGAGI, per germline. The CDR3, as DNA: TGTGCCAGCAGTTACGTCTCAGGGGTGAGCACTGAAGCTTTCTTT. Amino acids: CASSYVSGVSTEAFF.

This chain joins TRBV9 and TRBJ2-7; D ambiguous. Trimming took off 0 bases at V and 0 bases at J, with 10 bases between the two ends. Germline V lookup: CDR1 SGDLS, CDR2 YYNGEE. The CDR3 consists of 15 residues. The CDR3 sequence: CASSVGWSSSYEQYF. DNA of the CDR3: TGTGCCAGCAGCGTAGGGTGGTCAAGCTCCTACGAGCAGTACTTC.

The chain is built from TRBV5-1 and TRBJ2-3; 7 bases are a match to TRBD1. In germline, CDR1 is SGHRS, CDR2 YFSETQ. The J segment lost 6 bases and the V segment lost 0 bases, leaving 7 bases of the junction unmatched. The CDR3 has 15 amino acids. Here the CDR3 reads CASSLGGTVSDTQYF. For the CDR3, the DNA is TGCGCCAGCAGCTTGGGGGGGACAGTCTCTGATACGCAGTATTTT. Full variable domain (missing parts from reference TRBV5-1 and TRBJ2-3): KAGVTQTPRYLIKTRGQQVTLSCSPISGHRSVSWYQQTPGQGLQFLFEYFSETQRNKGNFPGRFSGRQFSNSRSEMNVSTLELGDSALYLCASSLGGTVSDTQYFGPGTRLTVL.

V and J are TRBV7-2 and TRBJ1-1; tentative D call: TRBD1 (5 bases). V lost 5 bases to trimming and J lost 6 bases, with 13 bases between them. The CDR3 covers 13 residues. The V gene's germline CDR1 is SGHTA and CDR2 FQGNSA. CDR3 residues: CASSQGNNAEAFF. For the CDR3, the DNA is TGTGCCAGCAGCCAGGGAAATAACGCTGAAGCTTTCTTT.

This chain links TRBV30 with TRBJ1-4, with D unclear. Germline V gene data show CDR1 as GTSNPN and CDR2 as SVGIG (reference sequence). Trimming took off 2 bases at V and 6 bases at J, with 7 bases between the two ends. The CDR3 extends over 12 amino acids. This chain's CDR3 is CAWSPGHEKLFF. DNA of the CDR3: TGTGCCTGGAGTCCGGGTCATGAAAAACTGTTTTTT. Full variable domain (rest looked up from reference TRBV30 and TRBJ1-4): SQTIHQWPATLVQPVGSPLSLECTVEGTSNPNLYWYRQAAGRGLQLLFYSVGIGQISSEVPQNLSASRPQDRQFILSSKKLLLSDSGFYLCAWSPGHEKLFFGSGTQLSVL.

The V call is TRBV6-5, the J call TRBJ2-3; 8 bases fit TRBD1. This CDR3 contains 12 residues. The trim removed 4 bases at V and 11 bases at J, leaving 5 bases unmatched. Germline V lookup: CDR1 MNHEY, CDR2 SVGAGI. CDR3 coding DNA: TGTGCCAGCAGTTTCTACAGGGGGAGGCAGTATTTT. Translated: CASSFYRGRQYF.

The chain has TRBV6-4 and TRBJ2-1, with a tentative D call TRBD2 (6 bases). The CDR3 extends over 14 amino acids. Germline CDR1 and CDR2: MRHNA and SNTAGT. Trimming left V 3 bases short and J 6 bases short, with 12 bases between. In DNA form, the CDR3 reads TGTGCCAGCAGTGAGGAGGGCGGGATCAATGAGCAGTTCTTC. Translation: CASSEEGGINEQFF.

This clone was detected once. V usage is TRBV28 and J usage is TRBJ2-7; 9 bases line up with TRBD1. J lost 4 bases, V lost 4 bases, and 5 bases had no gene match. Germline lookup yields CDR1 MDHEN and CDR2 SYDVKM. The CDR3 length is 14 residues. The chain's CDR3 is CASSSTGGGYEQYF. In DNA form, the CDR3 reads TGTGCCAGCAGTTCCACAGGGGGCGGGTACGAGCAGTACTTC.

This chain joins TRBV10-3 and TRBJ2-3, with 7 positions matching TRBD2. The CDR3 is 16 residues long. CDR1 is ENHRY and CDR2 is SYGVKD in the germline V gene. The trim removed 0 bases at V and 2 bases at J, leaving 5 bases unmatched. The chain's CDR3 is CAISESTGGVTDTQYF. The CDR3 nucleotides are TGTGCCATCAGTGAGTCGACGGGAGGCGTCACAGATACGCAGTATTTT.

This chain links TRBV7-6 with TRBJ2-7, with D tentatively TRBD1 (5 bases). V dropped 1 base and J dropped 0 bases, with 10 bases sitting between them. The V gene's germline CDR1 is SGHVS and CDR2 FNYEAQ. The CDR3 consists of 15 residues. CDR3 DNA sequence: TGTGCCAGCAGCTTAGGCAGGGTCTACTCCTACGAGCAGTACTTC. Protein: CASSLGRVYSYEQYF.

This clone was seen only a few times. The chain recombines TRBV29-1 with TRBJ2-2; maybe TRBD2 (6 bases). The CDR3 has 16 residues. Deletions cut 0 bases from V and 6 bases from J, with 17 bases between. Per the germline V gene, CDR1 is SQVTM and CDR2 is ANQGSEA. CDR3 nucleotides: TGCAGCGTTGAAGATCCCCCGCCGGAGGGGTCCGGGGAGCTGTTTTTT. It yields the protein CSVEDPPPEGSGELFF.

This clone was detected only once. The chain recombines TRBV5-1 with TRBJ2-7; TRBD2 matches 11 bases. Germline-derived CDR1 and CDR2 are SGHRS and YFSETQ. The junction had 26 bases not matched to a gene; V was cut back by 4 bases and J by 5 bases. This CDR3 comprises 21 residues. The CDR3 coding sequence is TGCGCCAGCAGCGTTTGGGGGCCCCAAAGGGTTAGCGGGAGGGCCTTCAACGAGCAGTACTTC. This sequence encodes CASSVWGPQRVSGRAFNEQYF. Drawing the rest from reference TRBV5-1 and TRBJ2-7, the complete variable domain is KAGVTQTPRYLIKTRGQQVTLSCSPISGHRSVSWYQQTPGQGLQFLFEYFSETQRNKGNFPGRFSGRQFSNSRSEMNVSTLELGDSALYLCASSVWGPQRVSGRAFNEQYFGPGTRLTVT.

The V call is TRBV9, the J call TRBJ2-1; TRBD2 aligns across 9 bases. J gave up 9 bases and V 4 bases, and 5 bases lay outside the gene matches. The germline V gene has CDR1 SGDLS and CDR2 YYNGEE. The CDR3 length is 13 residues. CDR3 sequence: CASSRVAGVEQFF. The DNA of the CDR3 is TGTGCCAGCAGCAGGGTAGCGGGAGTTGAGCAGTTCTTC. The variable domain in full, completed from reference TRBV9 and TRBJ2-1, reads DSGVTQTPKHLITATGQRVTLRCSPRSGDLSVYWYQQSLDQGLQFLIQYYNGEERAKGNILERFSAQQFPDLHSELNLSSLELGDSALYFCASSRVAGVEQFFGPGTRLTVL.

The CDR3 region has the DNA TGTGCCAGCAGTCCAGGGACAACTGGAGTCTACGAGCAGTACTTC. Protein: CASSPGTTGVYEQYF. V and J are TRBV27 and TRBJ2-7; perhaps TRBD1 as D (6 bases). The ends were cut back, 5 bases at V and 3 bases at J, with 17 bases in the middle. Germline CDR1 and CDR2: MNHEY and SMNVEV (reference sequence). This CDR3 has 15 amino acids.

In this sample, this clone turned up once. V is TRBV30 and J is TRBJ2-7; perhaps TRBD2 as D (6 bases). Trimming took 0 bases from V and 1 from J, leaving 13 bases between them. The germline V gene has CDR1 GTSNPN and CDR2 SVGIG (reference sequence). The CDR3 has 15 residues. CDR3 protein: CAWSVMEGPSYEQYF. DNA for the CDR3: TGTGCCTGGAGTGTAATGGAGGGCCCGTCCTACGAGCAGTACTTC.

V usage is TRBV11-2 and J usage is TRBJ2-4; tentative D call: TRBD2 (7 bases). Per germline, CDR1 SGHAT and CDR2 FQNNGV. The V end was cut by 4 bases, the J end by 0 bases, with 19 bases between. CDR3 length: 18 residues. The CDR3 protein is CASSSRGAGGLAKNIQYF. For the CDR3, the DNA is TGTGCCAGCAGCTCCCGGGGGGCGGGTGGACTAGCCAAAAACATTCAGTACTTC.

This clone was seen only a few times. The chain uses TRBV6-5 and TRBJ1-2; D gene ambiguous. Germline assignment: CDR1 MNHEY and CDR2 SVGAGI. The CDR3 runs 14 residues. With 5 bases removed from V and 7 bases from J, the gap between germline ends came to 17 bases. In nucleotides, the CDR3 is TGTGCCAGCAGTCGTGGAAATCAACCCCTTGGCTACACCTTC. It is translated as CASSRGNQPLGYTF.

The chain links TRBV20-1 to TRBJ1-1; D uncertain. V lost 8 bases, J lost 1 base, and 8 bases lay in between. The CDR3 has 11 amino acids. CDR1 DFQATT and CDR2 SNEGSKA come from the germline V gene (reference sequence). The CDR3 nucleotides read TGCAGTTTAGATCAGAACACTGAAGCTTTCTTT. It yields the protein CSLDQNTEAFF.

This chain connects TRBV15 to TRBJ2-5, with 10 bases identical to TRBD2. Trimming at V came to 3 bases and at J to 5 bases, leaving 9 bases not matched to a gene. CDR1 and CDR2 (germline): LNHNV, YYDKDF (reference sequence). The CDR3 totals 16 residues. The CDR3 sequence is CATSRASGSRVETQYF. CDR3 coding DNA: TGTGCCACCAGCAGGGCTAGCGGGAGCCGGGTGGAGACCCAGTACTTC.

In this sample, this clone turned up once. The chain combines TRBV7-2 with TRBJ2-1; D is perhaps TRBD2 (5 bases). Germline V gene sequence: CDR1 SGHTA, CDR2 FQGNSA. V was clipped by 5 bases and J by 6 bases, with 14 bases between them. This CDR3 spans 14 amino acids. Here the CDR3 DNA reads TGTGCCAGCAGCCCGCCCCTTAGCGTCAATGAGCAGTTCTTC. Translated, it gives CASSPPLSVNEQFF. Supplemented by reference TRBV7-2 and TRBJ2-1, the full variable domain reads GAGVSQSPSNKVTEKGKDVELRCDPISGHTALYWYRQSLGQGLEFLIYFQGNSAPDKSGLPSDRFSAERTGGSVSTLTIQRTQQEDSAVYLCASSPPLSVNEQFFGPGTRLTVL.

Turning to this clone: The junction does not match germline at one end; this may be a read error. The chain uses TRBV7-7 and TRBJ2-3; TRBD2 aligns across 10 bases. The V gene's germline CDR1 is SSHAT and CDR2 FNYEAQ (reference sequence). The CDR3 has 16 amino acids. CDR3 residues: CASSPSTSGIWDTQYF. The CDR3 bases are TGTGCTAGCAGCCCCTCCACTAGCGGGATTTGGGATACGCAGTATTTT.

This clone turned up a few times. The rearrangement links TRBV7-9 to TRBJ1-5; TRBD1 aligns across 9 bases. V was pared by 5 bases and J by 7 bases, with 3 bases of the junction left unmatched. CDR1 is SEHNR and CDR2 is FQNEAQ in the germline V gene (reference sequence). The CDR3 has 13 amino acids. The CDR3: CASSRQGDQPQHF. The CDR3 DNA reads as TGTGCCAGCAGCCGACAGGGGGACCAGCCCCAGCATTTT.

V gene TRBV2 combines with J gene TRBJ2-7; D might be TRBD2 (6 bases). This CDR3 has 16 residues. CDR1 and CDR2 from the germline V gene are SNHLY and FYNNEI. Trimming took 0 bases from V and 3 from J, leaving 15 bases between them. This CDR3 reads CASSEAGLTLRYEQYF. Here the CDR3 DNA reads TGTGCCAGCAGTGAAGCGGGACTTACGCTTCGCTACGAGCAGTACTTC.

The rearrangement links TRBV28 to TRBJ1-4; 7 bases fit TRBD1. The junction had 8 bases not matched to a gene; V was cut back by 6 bases and J by 4 bases. The CDR3 is 15 amino acids. In germline, CDR1 is MDHEN, CDR2 SYDVKM. The CDR3 nucleotides read TGTGCCAGCAGCGCCTCAGGGGGTCTTAATGAAAAACTGTTTTTT. Translation gives CASSASGGLNEKLFF.

CDR3 in amino acids: CASSSLSTNYYEQYF. The CDR3 nucleotides read TGTGCCAGCAGTTCGCTCTCCACTAACTACTACGAGCAGTACTTC. The chain carries TRBV28 and TRBJ2-7; D gene unclear. The V and J ends lost 4 bases and 3 bases respectively, with 16 bases between them. The CDR3 sequence is 15 residues long. Germline loops: CDR1 MDHEN, CDR2 SYDVKM.

The table lists this clone with a count of one. The J gene is TRBJ2-7, the V gene TRBV7-9, with D possibly matching TRBD1 (6 bases). V was shortened by 7 bases and J by 3 bases, with 16 bases between the two germline ends. Per the germline V gene, CDR1 is SEHNR and CDR2 is FQNEAQ (reference sequence). This CDR3 has 14 amino acids. The CDR3 DNA sequence: TGTGCCAGCACCCCAACGGACAGTCTCTACGAGCAGTACTTC. Residues: CASTPTDSLYEQYF.

The chain uses TRBV27 and TRBJ1-4; tentative D call: TRBD1 (5 bases). V lost 2 bases and J 3 bases, leaving 10 bases between the germline ends. Germline assignment: CDR1 MNHEY and CDR2 SMNVEV (reference sequence). The CDR3 runs to 15 residues. The CDR3 loop is CASSLTRGPNEKLFF. DNA of the CDR3: TGTGCCAGCAGTTTAACGAGGGGACCTAATGAAAAACTGTTTTTT.